This TCR beta chain emerged from a study of T cell responses to AZD1222 COVID-19 vaccine. Assay used: immunoSEQ multiplex PCR; TCRdb lists only in-frame clones, some missing. Counted here are approximately 150,000 clones, roughly 87% occurring once; the ten biggest clones make up around 6.3%. This CDR3 comprises 13 residues. Germline values: CDR1 SGHTA, CDR2 FQGNSA. Trimming took 6 bases from V and 8 from J, leaving 14 bases between them. The V call is TRBV7-2, the J call TRBJ1-5; a weak D match, TRBD1 (5 bases). The sequence was obtained from an adult who received the AZD1222 COVID-19 vaccine. The specimen comprised peripheral blood, sampled 28 days after the second AZD1222 dose. For the CDR3, the DNA is TGTGCCAGCAGACGGGGGGTTCAGGAGCCCCAGCATTTT. Translated: CASRRGVQEPQHF.